This passage covers 5 T cell receptor beta chains from one sample sequenced in a study of technical replicates of blood from a few donors. The table came from immunoSEQ multiplex PCR; TCRdb's copy has only in-frame clones and leaves some out. The sample has about 100,000 clones, around 96% seen once. Sequenced material: T cells isolated from PBMCs. These receptors were obtained from a human donor in good health.

The V gene is TRBV6-5, the J gene TRBJ2-4, with D perhaps TRBD1 (5 bases). This CDR3 is 15 amino acids long. Deletions cut 7 bases from V and 4 bases from J, with 17 bases between. From germline, CDR1 is MNHEY and CDR2 SVGAGI. The CDR3 sequence: CASTSGANRKNIQYF. The CDR3 nucleotides are TGTGCCAGCACCTCTGGGGCTAATCGGAAAAACATTCAGTACTTC.

V and J are TRBV9 and TRBJ2-5, with 9 bases fitting TRBD2. The CDR3 has 15 amino acids. The germline gives CDR1 SGDLS, CDR2 YYNGEE. V lost 0 bases, J lost 3 bases, and 3 bases stayed unmatched. The CDR3: CASSVGVAGEETQYF. The CDR3 nucleotides read TGTGCCAGCAGCGTAGGGGTAGCGGGGGAAGAGACCCAGTACTTC.

The chain combines TRBV9 with TRBJ2-5, with 8 bases aligning to TRBD2. The germline gives CDR1 SGDLS, CDR2 YYNGEE. V was pared by 2 bases and J by 2 bases, with 8 bases of the junction left unmatched. This CDR3 comprises 16 residues. The CDR3 coding sequence is TGTGCCAGCAGCGTGGGGAGCGGGGGAGCTCAAGAGACCCAGTACTTC. It is translated as CASSVGSGGAQETQYF.

The chain is built from TRBV27 and TRBJ1-1, with TRBD1 matching 7 bases. The CDR3 extends over 16 amino acids. Trimming at V came to 2 bases and at J to 6 bases, leaving 12 bases not matched to a gene. The germline V gene has CDR1 MNHEY and CDR2 SMNVEV (reference sequence). DNA of the CDR3: TGTGCCAGCAGTTTAATGCAGGGGGTGGTGTCGGCTGAAGCTTTCTTT. Its protein product is CASSLMQGVVSAEAFF.

V and J are TRBV5-1 and TRBJ2-1, with 14 nucleotides matching TRBD2. J was trimmed by 1 base and V by 4 bases; bases with no gene match: 10. The CDR3 sequence is 19 residues long. Germline-derived CDR1 and CDR2 are SGHRS and YFSETQ. CDR3: CASSPEFGLAGGSYNEQFF. The DNA for the CDR3 is TGCGCCAGCAGCCCAGAATTTGGACTAGCGGGAGGTTCCTACAATGAGCAGTTCTTC.